This T cell receptor (beta chain) was captured by sequencing in a study of beta chain features in type 1 diabetes. Investigators reverse transcribed all isolated RNA, so they sequenced expressed TCRB transcripts. The data were produced by immunoSEQ multiplex PCR, yet TCRdb's version contains in-frame clones alone and is incomplete. The sample gives approximately 150,000 clones, roughly 65% of which show up once; approximately 0.09% is in the top ten. This CDR3 spans 14 amino acids. The germline CDR1 and CDR2 sequences are MNHEY and SVGAGI. Deletions cut 0 bases from V and 5 bases from J, with 8 bases between. Worth noting for this clone: What it binds is unknown.

Study-level findings and limits: All four CD4+ subsets from Type 1 diabetes patients carried moderately but significantly shorter TCRB CDR3s. Highly expressing activated T cells could be over-counted with a cDNA template.

Material: naive CD4+ T cells from blood. The TCR comes from a man aged 25 to 40 with type 1 diabetes. This chain uses TRBV6-5 with TRBJ2-1, with D hard to call. This CDR3 reads CASSYSGINNEQFF. Here the CDR3 DNA reads TGTGCCAGCAGTTACTCGGGAATAAACAATGAGCAGTTCTTC.